The clone carrying this T cell receptor beta chain was detected only once. What it binds is not known. The record originates from a study of T cells in pancreatic ductal adenocarcinoma. Study-level results: No significant tumor-blood clonality difference; means were about 0.12 and 0.073. Results skew toward the minority of patients with early-stage disease.

Repertoires were generated with immunoSEQ multiplex PCR, while TCRdb's copy carries only in-frame clones and drops some. Seen here are more than 85,000 clones, 90% to 95% observed once, and the top ten hold 2.5% to 3.5%. This CDR3 comprises 16 residues. CDR1 and CDR2 (germline): SGDLS, YYNGEE. V was shortened by 3 bases and J by 4 bases, with 18 bases between the two germline ends. The selected patients with pancreatic ductal adenocarcinoma had surgery but no neoadjuvant therapy. V gene TRBV9 combines with J gene TRBJ2-3; a weak D match, TRBD2 (7 bases). Sequenced sample: PBMCs. This TCR was sampled from a human donor with pancreatic ductal adenocarcinoma. The CDR3 loop is CASSEGGGAVPDTQYF. In nucleotides, the CDR3 is TGTGCCAGCAGCGAGGGGGGAGGGGCGGTACCAGATACGCAGTATTTT. Full variable domain (outside the CDR3, taken from reference TRBV9 and TRBJ2-3): DSGVTQTPKHLITATGQRVTLRCSPRSGDLSVYWYQQSLDQGLQFLIQYYNGEERAKGNILERFSAQQFPDLHSELNLSSLELGDSALYFCASSEGGGAVPDTQYFGPGTRLTVL.